One and the same sample provided the 22 T cell receptor beta chains below, sequenced in a study of shared clonotypes between healthy human individuals. Libraries were prepared by immunoSEQ multiplex PCR; TCRdb keeps only in-frame clonotypes and omits some of them. The sample lists over a million clones, over 95% occurring once. The sample comprised naive CD4+ T cells sorted from blood. This sample's subset: CD45RA+ positively selected. The receptor source for this set is a young man in good health.

A remark on this clone: Other DNA sequences of this sample code for an identical CDR3. The CDR3 DNA reads as TGTGCCAGCAGTGAAATAGCGGGAGGTACCGGGGAGCTGTTTTTT. This sequence encodes CASSEIAGGTGELFF. J is TRBJ2-2 and V is TRBV2; 10 nucleotides align to TRBD2. Unmatched junction bases numbered 2, after V lost 2 bases and J lost 5 bases. Per germline, CDR1 SNHLY and CDR2 FYNNEI. This CDR3 comprises 15 residues.

V and J are TRBV15 and TRBJ1-1; 7 bases map to TRBD1. Germline CDR1 is LNHNV and CDR2 is YYDKDF (reference sequence). The CDR3 totals 15 residues. With V trimmed by 5 bases and J by 1 base, 7 bases remained unmatched. CDR3 sequence (DNA): TGTGCCACCAGCCCCGAGGGACAGACGAACACTGAAGCTTTCTTT. This codes for CATSPEGQTNTEAFF.

On this clone itself: Additional DNA sequences in this sample encode the identical CDR3. The chain joins TRBV27 to TRBJ2-3; 11 bases are a match to TRBD2. With 2 bases clipped from V and 5 bases from J, the junction kept 0 bases outside the gene matches. This CDR3 has 14 residues. Per the germline V gene, CDR1 is MNHEY and CDR2 is SMNVEV (reference sequence). The CDR3 DNA reads TGTGCCAGCAGTTTAGGACTAGCGGGAGATACGCAGTATTTT. It encodes CASSLGLAGDTQYF.

The J gene is TRBJ1-2, the V gene TRBV19; possible D gene TRBD1, 5 bases. The CDR3 is made up of 14 amino acids. CDR1 LNHDA and CDR2 SQIVND come from the germline V gene (reference sequence). With 1 base removed from V and 3 bases from J, the gap between germline ends came to 9 bases. The CDR3: CASSIAQGYYGYTF. The CDR3 nucleotides read TGTGCCAGTAGTATAGCCCAGGGATACTATGGCTACACCTTC.

The chain combines TRBV28 with TRBJ2-7; 8 bases match TRBD1. CDR1 and CDR2 from the germline V gene are MDHEN and SYDVKM. V shed 10 bases, J shed 9 bases, and the junction held 11 bases outside the gene matches. This CDR3 contains 12 residues. CDR3 protein: CATGQGPRVQYF. The CDR3 DNA is TGTGCCACCGGACAGGGTCCCCGTGTGCAGTACTTC.

The chain is built from TRBV27 and TRBJ2-3; a possible D gene is TRBD2 (6 bases). CDR1 and CDR2 (germline): MNHEY, SMNVEV (reference sequence). The germline V and J ends were trimmed by 8 bases and 1 base, with 16 bases remaining between them. This CDR3 is 15 amino acids long. CDR3 region: CASGLGGSRTDTQYF. The CDR3 DNA sequence: TGTGCCAGCGGCCTCGGAGGGTCCCGCACAGATACGCAGTATTTT.

To note about this clone: Other DNA sequences from this sample encode an identical CDR3 as well. This sequence joins TRBV4-1 and TRBJ2-1; D gene uncertain. The CDR3 has 13 residues. Trimming shortened V by 2 bases and J by 6 bases, and 8 bases separated the two germline ends. Looked up from germline, CDR1 is MGHRA and CDR2 is YSYEKL. In nucleotides, the CDR3 is TGCGCCAGCAGCCAAACCCCAGGCAATGAGCAGTTCTTC. Its protein is CASSQTPGNEQFF.

This chain joins TRBV5-4 and TRBJ2-3, with 7 bases that match TRBD1. J gave up 1 base and V 0 bases, and 5 bases lay outside the gene matches. CDR3 size: 16 residues. Germline V gene data show CDR1 as SGHNT and CDR2 as YYREEE (reference sequence). The CDR3 loop is CASSLVRGRRTDTQYF. As DNA, the CDR3 is TGTGCCAGCAGCTTGGTTAGGGGGCGGCGCACAGATACGCAGTATTTT.

V usage is TRBV2 and J usage is TRBJ2-3; D not certain. V was cut by 7 bases and J by 4 bases, with 3 bases left in between. The CDR3 contains 10 residues. Germline CDR1 SNHLY, CDR2 FYNNEI. The DNA of the CDR3 is TGTGCCAGCAACCCAGATACGCAGTATTTT. Translated: CASNPDTQYF.

Worth noting for this clone: The same CDR3 can be traced to other DNA sequences in this sample. This chain links TRBV20-1 with TRBJ2-3; D gene uncertain. Germline assignment: CDR1 DFQATT and CDR2 SNEGSKA (reference sequence). This CDR3 has 11 amino acids. The germline V and J ends were trimmed by 1 base and 5 bases, with 4 bases remaining between them. The CDR3 sequence is CSARVVDTQYF. The CDR3 DNA reads TGCAGTGCTAGAGTAGTAGATACGCAGTATTTT.

This clone occurred once. The V and J genes are TRBV9 and TRBJ2-3; the D call may be TRBD1 or TRBD2 (5 bases each). Germline V gene sequence: CDR1 SGDLS, CDR2 YYNGEE. The CDR3 is made up of 16 amino acids. The germline V and J ends were trimmed by 3 bases and 0 bases, with 14 bases remaining between them. The CDR3 region is CASSGTGTHSTDTQYF. CDR3 bases: TGTGCCAGCAGCGGGACCGGGACCCATAGCACAGATACGCAGTATTTT.

The chain has TRBV9 and TRBJ2-5, with D possibly being TRBD2 (6 bases). Per the germline V gene, CDR1 is SGDLS and CDR2 is YYNGEE. V was pared by 1 base and J by 5 bases, with 12 bases between. This CDR3 region has 14 residues. This chain's CDR3 is CASSVWGGGETQYF. CDR3 nucleotide sequence: TGTGCCAGCAGCGTATGGGGAGGTGGGGAGACCCAGTACTTC.

The V call is TRBV2, the J call TRBJ1-4; D is ambiguous. Trimming shortened V by 7 bases and J by 3 bases, and 18 bases separated the two germline ends. CDR1 SNHLY and CDR2 FYNNEI come from the germline V gene. CDR3 length equals 16 residues. CDR3 sequence: CASTPRRQASNEKLFF. CDR3 bases: TGTGCCAGCACCCCCCGGCGGCAGGCGTCTAATGAAAAACTGTTTTTT.

This chain connects TRBV5-4 to TRBJ1-5, with D maybe TRBD1 (5 bases). The germline V gene has CDR1 SGHNT and CDR2 YYREEE (reference sequence). The CDR3 contains 15 residues. V lost 0 bases and J 9 bases, leaving 16 bases between the germline ends. The CDR3 protein is CASSLVSGPLRPQHF. CDR3 sequence (DNA): TGTGCCAGCAGCTTGGTCTCAGGGCCCTTGCGGCCCCAGCATTTT.

The V gene is TRBV29-1, the J gene TRBJ2-1, with 9 bases that match TRBD2. J gave up 9 bases and V 6 bases, and 15 bases lay outside the gene matches. The CDR3 has 15 residues. Germline values: CDR1 SQVTM, CDR2 ANQGSEA. The CDR3 nucleotides are TGCAGCGTAGATCCCGGGCTAGCGGGAAGTGGTGAGCAGTTCTTC. This gives the protein CSVDPGLAGSGEQFF.

The V and J genes are TRBV28 and TRBJ2-7; no firm D call. The CDR3 has 14 residues. V gave up 4 bases and J gave up 5 bases, with 15 bases separating them. Germline V gives CDR1 MDHEN, CDR2 SYDVKM. Here the CDR3 reads CASSSLRHGHEQYF. The CDR3 region has the DNA TGTGCCAGCAGTTCCCTACGGCATGGCCACGAGCAGTACTTC.

The chain is built from TRBV10-2 and TRBJ2-7, with D maybe TRBD1 (6 bases). Trimming removed 6 bases from V and 4 bases from J, with 10 bases in between. This CDR3 region has 12 residues. CDR1 and CDR2 from the germline V gene are WSHSY and SAAADI. CDR3 nucleotide sequence: TGCGCCAGCAGCGTACAGGGATACGAGCAGTACTTC. Translating gives CASSVQGYEQYF.

The chain recombines TRBV18 with TRBJ2-1; D gene ambiguous. The CDR3 is 13 amino acids. Germline CDR1 reads KGHSH; CDR2 reads LQKENI. Trimming removed 3 bases from V and 6 bases from J, with 9 bases in between. CDR3 sequence reads: CASSPLHGNEQFF. The CDR3 DNA is TGTGCCAGCTCACCTCTCCATGGCAATGAGCAGTTCTTC. The variable domain in full, completed from reference TRBV18 and TRBJ2-1, reads NAGVMQNPRHLVRRRGQEARLRCSPMKGHSHVYWYRQLPEEGLKFMVYLQKENIIDESGMPKERFSAEFPKEGPSILRIQQVVRGDSAAYFCASSPLHGNEQFFGPGTRLTVL.

This clone was seen just once. The V and J genes are TRBV7-2 and TRBJ2-7, with 9 positions matching TRBD1. Germline CDR1 reads SGHTA; CDR2 reads FQGNSA. The CDR3 is 19 amino acids. The ends lost 5 bases at V and 2 bases at J; junction bases unmatched: 19. The CDR3 loop is CASSPLLSAGTGITYEQYF. The CDR3 DNA sequence: TGTGCCAGCAGCCCACTACTCTCCGCCGGGACAGGGATTACCTACGAGCAGTACTTC.

CDR3 bases: TGTGCCGGATCACGCGGGAGAGGGTCTGAAGCTTTCTTT. As protein: CAGSRGRGSEAFF. The genes are TRBV11-2 and TRBJ1-1; D call uncertain. Germline V lookup: CDR1 SGHAT, CDR2 FQNNGV. The CDR3 sequence is 13 residues long. V was clipped by 11 bases and J by 6 bases, with 19 bases between them.

Turning to this clone: In the same sample, other DNA sequences code for this CDR3. J is TRBJ2-2 and V is TRBV5-1; the D is unclear. Trimming took off 0 bases at V and 2 bases at J, with 5 bases between the two ends. Germline-derived CDR1 and CDR2 are SGHRS and YFSETQ. The CDR3 is made up of 14 amino acids. The CDR3 DNA follows: TGCGCCAGCAGCTTGGAGTCTAACACCGGGGAGCTGTTTTTT. It codes for CASSLESNTGELFF.

The chain carries TRBV7-9 and TRBJ2-1; the D gene is possibly TRBD1 (6 bases). Germline V lookup: CDR1 SEHNR, CDR2 FQNEAQ (reference sequence). The CDR3 covers 16 residues. The V and J ends lost 1 base and 4 bases respectively, with 14 bases between them. The CDR3 DNA reads as TGTGCCAGCAGCTTAGAGGGGGTAGGGTGGTACAATGAGCAGTTCTTC. It is translated as CASSLEGVGWYNEQFF.